This T cell receptor beta chain was sequenced during a study of hypomethylating agent response in myelodysplastic syndrome. The wider study: A diploid cytogenetic profile was most common; mean age about 70 +/- 6 years. Of these patients, about 6 responded (complete response or hematologic improvement) and five did not.

V was shortened by 0 bases and J by 5 bases, with 25 bases between the two germline ends. Germline CDR1 is GTSNPN and CDR2 is SVGIG (reference sequence). This CDR3 region has 18 residues. Clones were read by immunoSEQ multiplex PCR, and TCRdb kept only the in-frame ones, dropping some. The table shows about 7,200 clones, with 85% to 90% occurring only once. This chain connects TRBV30 to TRBJ2-5; D uncertain. The sample consisted of bone marrow, taken before or after starting hypomethylating agent treatment for myelodysplastic syndrome (not recorded which). This clonotype was sampled from a human donor with myelodysplastic syndrome. Written as DNA, the CDR3 is TGTGCCTGGAGTGTAACGTCGGAGAGGCTAATCGTCCGCGAGACCCAGTACTTC. Its protein product is CAWSVTSERLIVRETQYF.